This is a list of T cell receptor beta chains from one sample in a study of blood T cell repertoires in COVID-19. Repertoires were generated with immunoSEQ multiplex PCR, while TCRdb's copy carries only in-frame clones and drops some. The top ten clones hold 3% of a sample with 350,000 to 400,000 clones, around 92% of them seen once. The sample consisted of peripheral blood. The receptor set was obtained from a woman under 40 with COVID-19, enrolled during active disease. The CDR3 runs from the conserved cysteine through the conserved F or W. A D gene is named only where the DNA matches it firmly. Size is stated for part of the rows, as once, few or many counts, or as a class when the clone is expanded.

v_gene,abundance,j_gene,d_gene,CDR3nt,CDR3aa
TRBV10-3,NA,TRBJ2-3,TRBD2,TGTGCCATCAGGGGACTAGCGGGGGGGCCCACAGATACGCAGTATTTT,CAIRGLAGGPTDTQYF
TRBV5-4,NA,TRBJ1-2,NA,TGTGCCAGCAGCTTGGGGCAGGAAGACTATGGCTACACCTTC,CASSLGQEDYGYTF
TRBV12-3/TRBV12-4,NA,TRBJ1-1,NA,TGTGCCAGCAGTTTTTGGGGGGACACTGAAGCTTTCTTT,CASSFWGDTEAFF
TRBV28,NA,TRBJ1-1,NA,TGTGCCAGCAGTTCCCTTTGGGGGGGTAACACTGAAGCTTTCTTT,CASSSLWGGNTEAFF
TRBV7-9,NA,TRBJ1-5,NA,TGTGCCAGCAGCTTAGCGGGTCAGGGTAGCAATCAGCCCCAGCATTTT,CASSLAGQGSNQPQHF
TRBV3-1/TRBV3-2,NA,TRBJ2-6,TRBD1,TGTGCCAGTGGTGGAGGACAGGGAGTAAGTGGGGCCAACGTCCTGACTTTC,CASGGGQGVSGANVLTF
TRBV11-2,NA,TRBJ1-4,TRBD1,TGTGCCAGCAGCTTAGCAGGGACAGGGAATGAAAAACTGTTTTTT,CASSLAGTGNEKLFF
TRBV9,NA,TRBJ2-7,NA,TGTGCCAGCAGCGTAGGTCAAGCGGGTGAGCAGTACTTC,CASSVGQAGEQYF
TRBV9,NA,TRBJ2-3,TRBD1,TGTGCCAGCAGCGGCCAGGGGGTACTCGATACGCAGTATTTT,CASSGQGVLDTQYF
TRBV6-7,few,TRBJ2-2,TRBD2,TGTGCCAGCAGACCCCTAACGGGGGGGCCCACCGGGGAGCTGTTTTTT,CASRPLTGGPTGELFF
TRBV3-1/TRBV3-2,NA,TRBJ1-4,NA,TGTGCCAGCAGCCAACATACCCCCCCCGGACAGCCTAATGAAAAACTGTTTTTT,CASSQHTPPGQPNEKLFF
TRBV30,NA,TRBJ2-3,TRBD2,TGTGCCGGTACTAGCGGAGGAAGCACAGATACGCAGTATTTT,CAGTSGGSTDTQYF
TRBV6-5,many,TRBJ2-5,NA,TGTGCCAGCAGTTCGGTCATACCCCAAGAGACCCAGTACTTC,CASSSVIPQETQYF
TRBV10-1,NA,TRBJ2-3,NA,TGCGCCAGCAGTGAGCCGGGGAGAACGCAGTATTTT,CASSEPGRTQYF
TRBV19,NA,TRBJ2-2,NA,TGTGCCAGTAGTGGACAGAACACCGGGGAGCTGTTTTTT,CASSGQNTGELFF
TRBV6-6,NA,TRBJ2-1,NA,TGTGCCAGCAGCTCTACAGGGAACTCCTACAATGAGCAGTTCTTC,CASSSTGNSYNEQFF
TRBV3-1/TRBV3-2,NA,TRBJ1-5,NA,TGTGCCAGCAGCCAAGAGACAGGATATCAGCCCCAGCATTTT,CASSQETGYQPQHF
TRBV25-1,once,TRBJ1-2,NA,TGTGCCAGCAGTGAAAAAGTCGTTGGAGGCGGCTACACCTTC,CASSEKVVGGGYTF
TRBV3-1/TRBV3-2,NA,TRBJ1-4,NA,TGTGCCAGCAGCCAAGCAGGGACTAATGAAAAACTGTTTTTT,CASSQAGTNEKLFF
TRBV7-8,few,TRBJ1-6,NA,TGTGCCAGCAGCTTGGGGCCGAGTTCACCCCTCCACTTT,CASSLGPSSPLHF
TRBV6-6,NA,TRBJ2-1,TRBD1,TGTGCCAGCAGGACCCGGGGACAGGCATACAATGAGCAGTTCTTC,CASRTRGQAYNEQFF
TRBV15,NA,TRBJ1-1,NA,TGTGCCACCAGCACAAACAGGGTAGCGAGCACTGAAGCTTTCTTT,CATSTNRVASTEAFF
TRBV7-2,NA,TRBJ1-4,TRBD1,TGTGCCAGCAGCTTAGAAGCATTACAGGGGGCGCGGGAAAAACTGTTTTTT,CASSLEALQGAREKLFF
TRBV6-2/TRBV6-3,NA,TRBJ1-5,TRBD1,TGTGCCAGCAGTTGGACAGGGCGGAATCAGCCCCAGCATTTT,CASSWTGRNQPQHF
TRBV19,NA,TRBJ1-2,NA,TGTGCCAGTAGTAACTCGAAGGACAGAGGCTACACCTTC,CASSNSKDRGYTF
TRBV6-2/TRBV6-3,NA,TRBJ1-2,TRBD1,TGTGCCAGCAGTAGACCCGGGACAGCTAACTATGGCTACACCTTC,CASSRPGTANYGYTF
TRBV4-2,NA,TRBJ2-1,TRBD2,TGTGCCAGCAGCCAAGCCCAGGGACTAGCGAGCAATGAGCAGTTCTTC,CASSQAQGLASNEQFF
TRBV7-8,once,TRBJ2-7,NA,TGTGCCAGCCGCAGCTTTGTAAGGTCGCAGGCCTACGAGCAGTACTTC,CASRSFVRSQAYEQYF
TRBV7-9,NA,TRBJ1-6,NA,TGTGCCAGCAGCCTAGGGATGGGCAGCCGATATAATTCACCCCTCCACTTT,CASSLGMGSRYNSPLHF
TRBV5-4,few,TRBJ1-2,TRBD1,TGTGCCAGCACCCTTCTTGGGGGGACAGGGACTGGCTACACCTTC,CASTLLGGTGTGYTF
TRBV7-6,NA,TRBJ2-1,NA,TGTGCCAGCAGCTTAGAGGTAGGGAACCGGGGTGAGCGGCAGTTCTTC,CASSLEVGNRGERQFF
TRBV3-1/TRBV3-2,NA,TRBJ2-7,NA,TGTGCCAGCAGCCAAGATAGAGCCTACGAGCAGTACTTC,CASSQDRAYEQYF
TRBV18,NA,TRBJ2-7,TRBD1,TGTGCCAGCTCACTCACCGGATACAGGGGGAAACTCTACGAGCAGTACTTC,CASSLTGYRGKLYEQYF
TRBV7-9,NA,TRBJ2-2,TRBD1,TGTGCCAGCAGTCCGGGACAGGGGGTGTACGGGGAGCTGTTTTTT,CASSPGQGVYGELFF
TRBV6-6,NA,TRBJ1-2,NA,TGTGCCAGCAGTTCCCTCTCGGGGGGGAACTATGGCTACACCTTC,CASSSLSGGNYGYTF
TRBV10-2,NA,TRBJ1-2,NA,TGCGCCAGCAGCCCCTCCGGGGGTTTGAGCAACTACACCTTC,CASSPSGGLSNYTF
TRBV19,once,TRBJ2-1,TRBD2,TGTGCCAGTAGCATTAGCGGGAGCTTGGGGAATGAGCAGTTCTTC,CASSISGSLGNEQFF
TRBV18,NA,TRBJ1-5,NA,TGTGCCAGCTCACGATCAGGCGGCAATCAGCCCCAGCATTTT,CASSRSGGNQPQHF
TRBV29-1,NA,TRBJ2-1,NA,TGCAGTCGTTTGGACCCCGGGACAACTAACAATGAGCAGTTCTTC,CSRLDPGTTNNEQFF
TRBV7-2,NA,TRBJ2-3,NA,TGTGCCAGCAGTTCACGAGGGGGAGGGGGCACAGATACGCAGTATTTT,CASSSRGGGGTDTQYF
TRBV6-5,NA,TRBJ1-1,TRBD1,TGTGCCAGCAGCTTACAGGGGGCGGATTTGGGAGCTTTCTTT,CASSLQGADLGAFF
TRBV13,NA,TRBJ2-1,NA,TGTGCCAGCAGCACCCCTTGGGACTTAAGCTCCTACAATGAGCAGTTCTTC,CASSTPWDLSSYNEQFF
TRBV9,NA,TRBJ1-6,TRBD1,TGTGCCAGCAGCGTGGAGACAGGGGATTCACCCCTCCACTTT,CASSVETGDSPLHF
TRBV6-2/TRBV6-3,NA,TRBJ1-5,NA,TGTGCCAGCAGCCCCGCACTATATAGCAATCAGCCCCAGCATTTT,CASSPALYSNQPQHF
TRBV10-2,NA,TRBJ2-1,TRBD2,TGCGCCACGGGACTAGCGGGGGTCCACAATGAGCAGTTCTTC,CATGLAGVHNEQFF
TRBV4-1,once,TRBJ1-1,TRBD1,TGCGCCAGCAGCGACGACAGGGGGCTAAGGAACACTGAAGCTTTCTTT,CASSDDRGLRNTEAFF
TRBV24-1,NA,TRBJ2-5,NA,TGTGCCACCAGTGATTCATCCAGCGGAGGGGAGACCCAGTACTTC,CATSDSSSGGETQYF
TRBV4-1,few,TRBJ2-1,NA,TGCGCCAGCAGCCAAGTGGGTGGGGGGTACAATGAGCAGTTCTTC,CASSQVGGGYNEQFF
TRBV7-6,NA,TRBJ1-5,NA,TGTGCCAGCAGCTTACAGGGGAGCAATCAGCCCCAGCATTTT,CASSLQGSNQPQHF
TRBV7-9,NA,TRBJ2-7,TRBD1,TGTGCCAGCAGCACCCCCGGACAGGGGTTTTCCTACGAGCAGTACTTC,CASSTPGQGFSYEQYF
TRBV19,NA,TRBJ1-1,NA,TGTGCCAGTAGCCAGGTCAGGGAAACTGAAGCTTTCTTT,CASSQVRETEAFF
TRBV18,once,TRBJ2-5,TRBD2,TGTGCCAGCTCACCTCTAGCGGGGGAAGAGACCCAGTACTTC,CASSPLAGEETQYF
TRBV7-2,NA,TRBJ2-3,TRBD1,TGTGCCAGCAGGGGATACCGGGACAGGAGACCCCCTTACACAGATACGCAGTATTTT,CASRGYRDRRPPYTDTQYF
TRBV30,once,TRBJ1-1,TRBD1,TGTGCCTGGACTCCCGAGACAGGGGGCTGTTTAAACACTGAAGCTTTCTTT,CAWTPETGGCLNTEAFF
TRBV24-1,NA,TRBJ1-1,NA,TGTGCCACCAGTGATTCCCGGAAAACAGCTCTGGGAGCTTTCTTT,CATSDSRKTALGAFF